The 32 T cell receptor beta chains below come from one sample, sequenced in a study of blood T cell repertoires in COVID-19. Profiled with immunoSEQ multiplex PCR; TCRdb holds only in-frame clones, not every one. The sample records over 350,000 clones, 88% being singletons. The sample was PBMCs or T cells enriched from blood (not recorded which). These receptors were obtained from a woman under 30 who had recovered from COVID-19.

In DNA, the CDR3 is TGTGCCAGCAGCCCTGTGGGGGGGAATAGCAATCAGCCCCAGCATTTT. This sequence encodes CASSPVGGNSNQPQHF. The genes are TRBV7-2 and TRBJ1-5; the D gene is possibly TRBD1 (5 bases). The V gene's germline CDR1 is SGHTA and CDR2 FQGNSA. The germline V and J ends were trimmed by 5 bases and 0 bases, with 14 bases remaining between them. There are 16 residues in the CDR3. Full variable domain (remainder filled in from reference TRBV7-2 and TRBJ1-5): GAGVSQSPSNKVTEKGKDVELRCDPISGHTALYWYRQSLGQGLEFLIYFQGNSAPDKSGLPSDRFSAERTGGSVSTLTIQRTQQEDSAVYLCASSPVGGNSNQPQHFGDGTRLSIL.

A remark on this clone: The same CDR3 can be traced to other DNA sequences in this sample. The chain couples TRBV5-4 to TRBJ2-3, with 9 bases lining up with TRBD2. Germline trimming cut 2 bases from V and 1 base from J; bases unmatched to any gene: 2. The CDR3 consists of 15 residues. In germline, CDR1 is SGHNT, CDR2 YYREEE (reference sequence). CDR3 sequence reads: CASSLAGGGTDTQYF. The CDR3 coding sequence is TGTGCCAGCAGCTTAGCGGGGGGCGGCACAGATACGCAGTATTTT. The full variable domain, with the rest looked up from reference TRBV5-4 and TRBJ2-3, is ETGVTQSPTHLIKTRGQQVTLRCSSQSGHNTVSWYQQALGQGPQFIFQYYREEENGRGNFPPRFSGLQFPNYSSELNVNALELDDSALYLCASSLAGGGTDTQYFGPGTRLTVL.

The V and J genes are TRBV10-1 and TRBJ2-3; TRBD1 agrees at 7 bases. CDR3 length: 13 amino acids. The germline gives CDR1 WNHNN, CDR2 SYGVQD (reference sequence). Trimming removed 3 bases from V and 9 bases from J; junction bases left unmatched: 6. The CDR3 reads CASSDTQGRTQYF. The DNA of the CDR3 is TGCGCCAGCAGTGATACACAGGGGCGGACGCAGTATTTT.

The rearrangement links TRBV6-4 to TRBJ2-3; 9 bases are a match to TRBD1. This CDR3 region has 15 residues. V gave up 5 bases and J gave up 3 bases; unmatched junction bases: 6. Germline loops: CDR1 MRHNA, CDR2 SNTAGT. The CDR3 DNA reads TGTGCCAGCAGTCCCCGGGACAGGGAAACAGATACGCAGTATTTT. This gives the protein CASSPRDRETDTQYF.

This chain uses TRBV5-1 with TRBJ2-1; TRBD2 is a possible D gene (6 bases). Germline V CDR1 and CDR2: SGHRS, YFSETQ. V was shortened by 2 bases and J by 13 bases, with 13 bases between the two germline ends. The CDR3 consists of 12 residues. The CDR3 protein is CASSLSSGRQFF. CDR3 nucleotide sequence: TGCGCCAGCAGCTTAAGTAGCGGCAGACAGTTCTTC.

The chain recombines TRBV3-1 (or the pseudogene TRBV3-2) with TRBJ2-1, with 8 bases matching TRBD1. V dropped 4 bases and J dropped 7; count of bases not matched to a gene: 6. Germline V gene lookup returns CDR1 LGHDT and CDR2 YNNKEL (reference sequence). There are 14 residues in the CDR3. CDR3 nucleotide sequence: TGTGCCAGCAGCCTCGGACAGGGAAGAAATGAGCAGTTCTTC. The encoded protein is CASSLGQGRNEQFF.

The chain joins TRBV25-1 to TRBJ2-2; D unresolved. V lost 6 bases and J lost 3, with 8 bases in between. The germline V gene encodes CDR1 MGHDK and CDR2 SYGVNS. The CDR3 has 13 amino acids. Here the CDR3 reads CASSPEYTGELFF. The CDR3 nucleotides are TGTGCCAGCAGCCCAGAATACACCGGGGAGCTGTTTTTT.

Comment on this clone: Other nucleotide sequences in the sample specify the same CDR3. This chain uses TRBV18 with TRBJ2-2, with D tentatively TRBD1 (6 bases). In germline, CDR1 is KGHSH, CDR2 LQKENI. V was shortened by 2 bases and J by 6 bases, with 7 bases between the two germline ends. The CDR3 is 13 amino acids. The chain's CDR3 is CASSPKGAGELFF. CDR3 in DNA: TGTGCCAGCTCACCAAAGGGGGCCGGGGAGCTGTTTTTT. The variable domain in full, completed from reference TRBV18 and TRBJ2-2, reads NAGVMQNPRHLVRRRGQEARLRCSPMKGHSHVYWYRQLPEEGLKFMVYLQKENIIDESGMPKERFSAEFPKEGPSILRIQQVVRGDSAAYFCASSPKGAGELFFGEGSRLTVL.

A single count supports this clone. The V call is TRBV3-1 (or the pseudogene TRBV3-2), the J call TRBJ2-3; TRBD2 aligns across 9 bases. Germline trimming cut 4 bases from V and 6 bases from J; bases unmatched to any gene: 14. This CDR3 spans 17 amino acids. Germline values: CDR1 LGHDT, CDR2 YNNKEL (reference sequence). CDR3 residues: CASSLGLIAGGRDTQYF. The CDR3 DNA reads as TGTGCCAGCAGCCTCGGATTGATTGCGGGGGGGCGGGATACGCAGTATTTT.

The chain has TRBV19 and TRBJ1-1; maybe TRBD1 (5 bases). Trimming left V 8 bases short and J 5 bases short, with 18 bases between. CDR3 length: 14 residues. Germline loops: CDR1 LNHDA, CDR2 SQIVND (reference sequence). The DNA for the CDR3 is TGTGCCAGTTCGCTCGGCGGGGCGGAGACTGAAGCTTTCTTT. It encodes CASSLGGAETEAFF.

DNA of the CDR3: TGTGCCAGCAGCTTAATCAGGTTACCGAGCTCCTACAATGAGCAGTTCTTC. Protein sequence: CASSLIRLPSSYNEQFF. The chain links TRBV7-9 to TRBJ2-1; D is unclear. Germline values: CDR1 SEHNR, CDR2 FQNEAQ (reference sequence). The CDR3 spans 17 residues. Trimming took 2 bases from V and 0 from J, leaving 14 bases between them.

This clone has a handful of counts. This chain links TRBV29-1 with TRBJ1-1; no clear D. V gave up 5 bases and J gave up 6 bases, with 22 bases separating them. Germline lookup yields CDR1 SQVTM and CDR2 ANQGSEA. The CDR3 is 15 residues long. CDR3 nucleotides: TGCAGCGTTTTGATTCTGGGAGGGAGGGTGTCTGAAGCTTTCTTT. This translates into CSVLILGGRVSEAFF.

The CDR3 region has the DNA TGTGCCAGTAGTATAGATCGTCATCCCACAGCCTCTAGCACAGATACGCAGTATTTT. As protein: CASSIDRHPTASSTDTQYF. The J gene is TRBJ2-3, the V gene TRBV19; D ambiguous. Germline V gene data show CDR1 as LNHDA and CDR2 as SQIVND (reference sequence). The V end was cut by 0 bases, the J end by 0 bases, with 19 bases between. This CDR3 is 19 amino acids long.

The chain is built from TRBV2 and TRBJ2-7; TRBD1 matches at 8 bases. CDR1 and CDR2 from the germline V gene are SNHLY and FYNNEI. The CDR3 is made up of 15 amino acids. Trimming at V came to 4 bases and at J to 5 bases, leaving 10 bases not matched to a gene. For the CDR3, the DNA is TGTGCCAGCAGTGGGATTTACAGGGGGAATGACGAGCAGTACTTC. It translates to CASSGIYRGNDEQYF.

CDR3 in amino acids: CASTRQGEYPWVETQYF. CDR3 DNA sequence: TGTGCCAGTACCCGACAGGGGGAATATCCTTGGGTGGAGACCCAGTACTTC. The chain couples TRBV28 to TRBJ2-5, with TRBD1 matching over 9 bases. Trimming removed 9 bases from V and 5 bases from J; junction bases left unmatched: 19. The CDR3 loop spans 17 amino acids. The germline V gene has CDR1 MDHEN and CDR2 SYDVKM.

This sequence joins TRBV12-5 and TRBJ1-3; possible D gene TRBD1, 5 bases. This CDR3 is 12 amino acids long. Per germline, CDR1 LGHNT and CDR2 FRNRAP. CDR3 residues: CIRQLSRNTIYF. The CDR3 DNA reads TGTATAAGACAGCTTTCGAGAAACACCATATATTTT.

The chain carries TRBV7-3 and TRBJ1-6; unclear D gene. With 5 bases removed from V and 10 bases from J, the gap between germline ends came to 15 bases. Germline V gene sequence: CDR1 SGHTA, CDR2 FQGTGA. CDR3 length: 14 residues. This chain's CDR3 is CASSAGPGGSPLHF. Written as DNA, the CDR3 is TGTGCCAGCAGCGCGGGCCCGGGAGGATCACCCCTCCACTTT.

J is TRBJ2-1 and V is TRBV6-1, with 9 bases matching TRBD2. Per germline, CDR1 MNHNS and CDR2 SASEGT. This CDR3 contains 18 residues. The V and J ends lost 2 bases and 0 bases, in that order; junction bases with no gene match: 8. The CDR3 coding sequence is TGTGCCAGCAGTGAACAGCTAGCGGGGTCCCGCTCCTACAATGAGCAGTTCTTC. This translates into CASSEQLAGSRSYNEQFF.

The chain employs TRBV10-3 and TRBJ1-1; D unresolved. The CDR3 sequence is 11 residues long. The germline gives CDR1 ENHRY, CDR2 SYGVKD. DNA for the CDR3: TGTGTCGTCGCGGGGAACACGGCGGCTTTCTTT. It codes for CVVAGNTAAFF.

The J gene is TRBJ2-7, the V gene TRBV28; perhaps D is TRBD1 or TRBD2 (9 bases each). Germline V gene lookup returns CDR1 MDHEN and CDR2 SYDVKM. V gave up 7 bases and J gave up 3 bases, with 25 bases separating them. This CDR3 is built from 17 residues. This chain's CDR3 is CASTGQGLAGNNYEQYF. The CDR3 region has the DNA TGTGCCAGCACCGGACAGGGGCTAGCGGGGAATAACTACGAGCAGTACTTC.

The chain couples TRBV10-2 to TRBJ1-4; no clear D. Trimming cost V 8 bases and J 8 bases, with 9 bases left between them. Germline V gene data show CDR1 as WSHSY and CDR2 as SAAADI. This CDR3 is built from 11 residues. This CDR3 reads CASAAGEKLFF. CDR3 nucleotide sequence: TGCGCCAGCGCTGCAGGCGAAAAACTGTTTTTT.

The V gene is TRBV7-9, the J gene TRBJ1-2, with no clear D. In germline, CDR1 is SEHNR, CDR2 FQNEAQ (reference sequence). The CDR3 totals 16 residues. Between the trimmed V and J ends, which lost 1 base and 4 bases, there was a span of 16 bases. The DNA of the CDR3 is TGTGCCAGCAGCTTAGATAACTTAAAGAAATCCTATGGCTACACCTTC. Amino acids: CASSLDNLKKSYGYTF.

The rearrangement uses TRBV5-4 and TRBJ2-6; maybe TRBD1 (6 bases). This CDR3 is built from 16 residues. The germline V gene has CDR1 SGHNT and CDR2 YYREEE (reference sequence). Trimming stripped 1 base from V and 4 bases from J, with 12 bases between. As DNA, the CDR3 is TGTGCCAGCAGCTTGAGGATCGGGACAGGGGCCAACGTCCTGACTTTC. It is translated as CASSLRIGTGANVLTF.

The chain has TRBV2 and TRBJ2-7, with 7 bases fitting TRBD1. Germline loops: CDR1 SNHLY, CDR2 FYNNEI. The CDR3 contains 15 residues. The V segment lost 6 bases and the J segment 1 base; nucleotides outside the gene matches: 9. CDR3 loop: CASRVDRVPSYEQYF. DNA for the CDR3: TGTGCCAGCAGGGTAGACAGGGTTCCATCCTACGAGCAGTACTTC. The full variable domain, its missing parts supplied by reference TRBV2 and TRBJ2-7, is EPEVTQTPSHQVTQMGQEVILRCVPISNHLYFYWYRQILGQKVEFLVSFYNNEISEKSEIFDDQFSVERPDGSNFTLKIRSTKLEDSAMYFCASRVDRVPSYEQYFGPGTRLTVT.

Remarks on this clone: Other DNA sequences in this specimen translate into the identical CDR3. The rearrangement links TRBV5-1 to TRBJ2-3, with D perhaps TRBD1 (6 bases). Germline-derived CDR1 and CDR2 are SGHRS and YFSETQ. The ends were cut back, 2 bases at V and 0 bases at J, with 10 bases in the middle. The CDR3 contains 15 residues. CDR3 protein: CASSLEDSSTDTQYF. The CDR3, as DNA: TGCGCCAGCAGCTTAGAGGACAGTAGCACAGATACGCAGTATTTT.

V gene TRBV11-3 combines with J gene TRBJ1-1, with no clear D. This CDR3 is 13 amino acids long. In germline, CDR1 is SGHNT, CDR2 YENEEA. Trimming left V 1 base short and J 8 bases short, with 11 bases between. The CDR3 spells CASSLAERSEAFF. The CDR3 DNA reads TGTGCCAGCAGCTTAGCCGAACGGAGCGAAGCTTTCTTT. Combining the CDR3 with reference TRBV11-3 and TRBJ1-1 gives the whole variable domain EAGVVQSPRYKIIEKKQPVAFWCNPISGHNTLYWYLQNLGQGPELLIRYENEEAVDDSQLPKDRFSAERLKGVDSTLKIQPAELGDSAVYLCASSLAERSEAFFGQGTRLTVV.

V is TRBV18 and J is TRBJ2-7, with D maybe TRBD2 (6 bases). CDR1 is KGHSH and CDR2 is LQKENI in the germline V gene. This CDR3 has 12 residues. V lost 3 bases and J lost 3, with 6 bases in between. CDR3 DNA sequence: TGTGCCAGCTCACCGCGGGGCTACGAGCAGTACTTC. This sequence encodes CASSPRGYEQYF.

This chain links TRBV7-9 with TRBJ1-2; weak D call: TRBD1 (5 bases). The V gene's germline CDR1 is SEHNR and CDR2 FQNEAQ (reference sequence). The CDR3 loop spans 14 amino acids. V was trimmed by 5 bases and J by 5 bases, leaving 15 bases between them. CDR3 DNA sequence: TGTGCCAGCAGCCTTGGGGGGTCGGATTATGGCTACACCTTC. This codes for CASSLGGSDYGYTF.

This clone has only a few counts. The chain combines TRBV18 with TRBJ2-1; a weak D match, TRBD1 (6 bases). This CDR3 region has 15 residues. The ends were cut back, 0 bases at V and 9 bases at J, with 15 bases in the middle. Germline V lookup: CDR1 KGHSH, CDR2 LQKENI. The CDR3 sequence is CASSPPRGSGGEQFF. The CDR3 nucleotides read TGTGCCAGCTCACCACCGAGGGGGTCCGGTGGTGAGCAGTTCTTC.

The chain combines TRBV27 with TRBJ1-2; 9 bases align to TRBD1. V lost 5 bases, J lost 6 bases, and 7 bases stayed unmatched. This CDR3 spans 14 amino acids. Germline CDR1 and CDR2: MNHEY and SMNVEV (reference sequence). The CDR3 sequence is CASSLDRGWNGYTF. The DNA of the CDR3 is TGTGCCAGCAGTCTGGACAGGGGTTGGAATGGCTACACCTTC.

The chain employs TRBV6-5 and TRBJ2-7, with D possibly TRBD2 on 5 matching bases. In germline, CDR1 is MNHEY, CDR2 SVGAGI. This CDR3 spans 16 amino acids. The V and J ends lost 0 bases and 0 bases respectively, with 12 bases between them. Here the CDR3 reads CASSYSNGLNSYEQYF. The DNA of the CDR3 is TGTGCCAGCAGTTACTCGAACGGACTCAACTCCTACGAGCAGTACTTC.

This rearrangement joins TRBV19 to TRBJ1-1, with a weak D call TRBD1 (6 bases). Germline CDR1 is LNHDA and CDR2 is SQIVND (reference sequence). The CDR3 is 15 residues long. V lost 4 bases, J lost 1 base, and 13 bases lay in between. The CDR3 sequence: CASSTEGVRNTEAFF. Written as DNA, the CDR3 is TGTGCCAGTAGTACCGAGGGGGTCCGGAACACTGAAGCTTTCTTT. The variable domain in full, completed from reference TRBV19 and TRBJ1-1, reads DGGITQSPKYLFRKEGQNVTLSCEQNLNHDAMYWYRQDPGQGLRLIYYSQIVNDFQKGDIAEGYSVSREKKESFPLTVTSAQKNPTAFYLCASSTEGVRNTEAFFGQGTRLTVV.